Included here is one T cell receptor (beta chain) sequence, with context. What it binds is not known. Germline loops: CDR1 MGHRA, CDR2 YSYEKL. J lost 2 bases, V lost 2 bases, and 9 bases had no gene match. The CDR3 is 17 amino acids. The sample is drawn from a study of cytomegalovirus exposure and HLA in healthy donors. About the research overall: The 90 to 150 validation repertoires used the same platform as the 666 first-cohort repertoires, a later analysis reported. General study results and limits: In vitro work confirmed that three CMV-associated chains recognize CMV antigens. Subsequent analysis found a tendency for first-cohort TCR clusters to co-occur within the 95 to 150 validation repertoires. Reported performance of the classifier showed diagnosis of cytomegalovirus status with high specificity and sensitivity.

Libraries were prepared by immunoSEQ multiplex PCR; TCRdb keeps only in-frame clonotypes and omits some of them. The sample contains over 200,000 clones, just over 85% of which appear only once. This clonotype was obtained from a woman aged 18-35 years in good health and CMV-seronegative. Sequences were obtained from PBMCs. This rearrangement joins TRBV4-1 to TRBJ2-3; 8 nucleotides agree with TRBD2. This chain's CDR3 is CASSQYSGLEDTDTQYF. In DNA form, the CDR3 reads TGCGCCAGCAGCCAATACTCGGGACTAGAAGACACAGATACGCAGTATTTT.